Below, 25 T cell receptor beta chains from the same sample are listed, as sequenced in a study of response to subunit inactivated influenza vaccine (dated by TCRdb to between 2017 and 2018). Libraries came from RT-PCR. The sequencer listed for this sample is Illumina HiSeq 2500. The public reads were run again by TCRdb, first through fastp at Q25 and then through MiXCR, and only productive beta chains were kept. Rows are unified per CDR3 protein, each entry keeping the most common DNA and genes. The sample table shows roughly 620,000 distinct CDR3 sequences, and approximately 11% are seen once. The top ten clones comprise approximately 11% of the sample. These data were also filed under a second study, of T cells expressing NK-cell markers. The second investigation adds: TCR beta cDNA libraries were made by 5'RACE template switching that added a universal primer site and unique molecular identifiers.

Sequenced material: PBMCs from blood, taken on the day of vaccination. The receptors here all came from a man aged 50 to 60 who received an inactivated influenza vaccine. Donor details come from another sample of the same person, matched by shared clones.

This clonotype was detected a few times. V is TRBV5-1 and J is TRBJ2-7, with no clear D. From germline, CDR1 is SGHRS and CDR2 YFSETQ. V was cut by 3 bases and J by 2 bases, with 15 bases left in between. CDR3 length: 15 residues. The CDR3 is CASSSAPDPTYEQYF. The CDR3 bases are TGCGCCAGCAGCTCGGCCCCCGACCCCACCTACGAGCAGTACTTC. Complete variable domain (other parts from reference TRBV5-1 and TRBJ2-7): KAGVTQTPRYLIKTRGQQVTLSCSPISGHRSVSWYQQTPGQGLQFLFEYFSETQRNKGNFPGRFSGRQFSNSRSEMNVSTLELGDSALYLCASSSAPDPTYEQYFGPGTRLTVT.

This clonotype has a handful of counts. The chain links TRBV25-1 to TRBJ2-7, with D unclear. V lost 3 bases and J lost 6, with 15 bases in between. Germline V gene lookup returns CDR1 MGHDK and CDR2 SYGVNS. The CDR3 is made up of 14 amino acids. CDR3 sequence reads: CASSEGSSVREQYF. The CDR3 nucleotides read TGTGCCAGCAGTGAGGGCTCGTCGGTCCGCGAGCAGTACTTC.

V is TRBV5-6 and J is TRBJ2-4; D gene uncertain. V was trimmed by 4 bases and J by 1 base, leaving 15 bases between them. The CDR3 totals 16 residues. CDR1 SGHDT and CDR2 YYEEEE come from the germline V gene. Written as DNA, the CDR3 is TGTGCCAGCAGCACTCAGGCAGTGCGGGCCAAAAACATTCAGTACTTC. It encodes CASSTQAVRAKNIQYF.

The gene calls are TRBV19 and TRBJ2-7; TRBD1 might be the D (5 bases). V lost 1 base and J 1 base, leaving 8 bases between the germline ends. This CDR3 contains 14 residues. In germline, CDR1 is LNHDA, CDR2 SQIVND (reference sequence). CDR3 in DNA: TGTGCCAGTAGTATAGGACAGCCATCCTACGAGCAGTACTTC. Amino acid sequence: CASSIGQPSYEQYF. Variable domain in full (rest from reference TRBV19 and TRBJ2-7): DGGITQSPKYLFRKEGQNVTLSCEQNLNHDAMYWYRQDPGQGLRLIYYSQIVNDFQKGDIAEGYSVSREKKESFPLTVTSAQKNPTAFYLCASSIGQPSYEQYFGPGTRLTVT.

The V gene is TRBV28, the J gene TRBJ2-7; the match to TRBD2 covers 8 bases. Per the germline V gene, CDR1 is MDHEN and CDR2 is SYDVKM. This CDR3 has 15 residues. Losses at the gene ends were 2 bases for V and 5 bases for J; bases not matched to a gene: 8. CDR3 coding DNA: TGTGCCAGCAGTTTAGGAGTCGGGAGGGACGACGAGCAGTACTTC. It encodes CASSLGVGRDDEQYF. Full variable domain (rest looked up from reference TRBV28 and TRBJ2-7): DVKVTQSSRYLVKRTGEKVFLECVQDMDHENMFWYRQDPGLGLRLIYFSYDVKMKEKGDIPEGYSVSREKKERFSLILESASTNQTSMYLCASSLGVGRDDEQYFGPGTRLTVT.

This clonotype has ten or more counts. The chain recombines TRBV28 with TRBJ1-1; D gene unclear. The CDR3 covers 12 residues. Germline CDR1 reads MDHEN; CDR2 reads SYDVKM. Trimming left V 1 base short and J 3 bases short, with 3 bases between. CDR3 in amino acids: CASSLLDTEAFF. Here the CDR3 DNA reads TGTGCCAGCAGTTTATTGGACACTGAAGCTTTCTTT.

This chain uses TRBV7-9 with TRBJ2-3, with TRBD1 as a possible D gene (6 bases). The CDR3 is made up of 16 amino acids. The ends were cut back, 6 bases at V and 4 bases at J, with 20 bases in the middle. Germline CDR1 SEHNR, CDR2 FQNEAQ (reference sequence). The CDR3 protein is CASREAGTLPPDTQYF. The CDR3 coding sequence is TGTGCCAGCAGAGAGGCCGGGACACTACCTCCAGATACGCAGTATTTT.

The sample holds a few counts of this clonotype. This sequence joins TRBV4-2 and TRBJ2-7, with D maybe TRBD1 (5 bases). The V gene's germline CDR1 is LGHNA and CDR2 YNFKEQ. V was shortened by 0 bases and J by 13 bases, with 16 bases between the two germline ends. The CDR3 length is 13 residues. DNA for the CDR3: TGTGCCAGCAGCCAAGAAGGAAGGACACCACCCTACTTC. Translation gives CASSQEGRTPPYF.

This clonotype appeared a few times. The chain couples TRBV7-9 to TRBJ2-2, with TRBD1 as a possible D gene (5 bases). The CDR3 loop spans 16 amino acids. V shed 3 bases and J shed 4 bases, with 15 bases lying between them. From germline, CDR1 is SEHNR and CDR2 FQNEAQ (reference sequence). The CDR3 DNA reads TGTGCCAGCAGCTTTACGCAGGGCCTAGGCACCGGGGAGCTGTTTTTT. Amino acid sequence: CASSFTQGLGTGELFF.

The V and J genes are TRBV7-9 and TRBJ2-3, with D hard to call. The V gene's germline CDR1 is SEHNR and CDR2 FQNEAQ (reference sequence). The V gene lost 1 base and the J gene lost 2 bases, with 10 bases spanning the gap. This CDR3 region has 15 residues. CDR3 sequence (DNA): TGTGCCAGCAGCTTAGGGGCTGAGCCCACAGATACGCAGTATTTT. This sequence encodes CASSLGAEPTDTQYF.

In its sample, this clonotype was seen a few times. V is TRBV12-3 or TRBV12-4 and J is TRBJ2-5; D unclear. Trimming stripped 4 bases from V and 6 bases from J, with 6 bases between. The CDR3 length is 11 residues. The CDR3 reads CASSSVKTQYF. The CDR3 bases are TGTGCCAGCAGTTCAGTGAAGACCCAGTACTTC.

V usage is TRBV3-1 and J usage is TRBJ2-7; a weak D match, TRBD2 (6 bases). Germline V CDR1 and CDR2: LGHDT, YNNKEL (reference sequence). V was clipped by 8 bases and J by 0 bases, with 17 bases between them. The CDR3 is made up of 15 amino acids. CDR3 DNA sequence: TGTGCCAGCTCGGGAGCCTACCGGAGCTCCTACGAGCAGTACTTC. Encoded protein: CASSGAYRSSYEQYF.

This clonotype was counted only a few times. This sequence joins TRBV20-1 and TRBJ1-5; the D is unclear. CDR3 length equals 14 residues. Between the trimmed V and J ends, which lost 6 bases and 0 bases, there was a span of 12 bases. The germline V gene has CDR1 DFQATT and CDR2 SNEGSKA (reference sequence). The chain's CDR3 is CSASDFYSNQPQHF. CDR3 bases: TGCAGTGCATCGGACTTTTATAGCAATCAGCCCCAGCATTTT.

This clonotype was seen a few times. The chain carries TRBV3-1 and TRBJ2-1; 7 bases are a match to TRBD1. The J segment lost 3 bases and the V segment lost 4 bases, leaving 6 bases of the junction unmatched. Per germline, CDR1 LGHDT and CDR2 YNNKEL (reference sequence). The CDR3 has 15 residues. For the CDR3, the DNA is TGTGCCAGCAGCCCCGGGGACAGCAACTACAATGAGCAGTTCTTC. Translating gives CASSPGDSNYNEQFF.

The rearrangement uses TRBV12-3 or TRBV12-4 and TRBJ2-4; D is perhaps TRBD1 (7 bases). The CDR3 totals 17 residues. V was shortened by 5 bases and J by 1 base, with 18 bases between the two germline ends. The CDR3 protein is CASSPRGATGAKNIQYF. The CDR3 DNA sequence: TGTGCCAGCAGTCCCAGGGGGGCCACGGGGGCCAAAAACATTCAGTACTTC.

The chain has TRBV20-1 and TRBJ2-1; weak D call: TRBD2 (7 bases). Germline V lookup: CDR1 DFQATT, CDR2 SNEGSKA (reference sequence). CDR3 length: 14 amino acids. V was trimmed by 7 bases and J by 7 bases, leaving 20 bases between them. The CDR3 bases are TGCAGTGTTGGAGGGGGGGCCTTGGAAAATGAGCAGTTCTTC. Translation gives CSVGGGALENEQFF.

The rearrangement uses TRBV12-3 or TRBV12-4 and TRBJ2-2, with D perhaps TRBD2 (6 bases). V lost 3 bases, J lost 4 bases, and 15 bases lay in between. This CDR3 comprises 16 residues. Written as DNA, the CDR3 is TGTGCCAGCAGTTTGAGCCGGGGGTACGGCACCGGGGAGCTGTTTTTT. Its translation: CASSLSRGYGTGELFF.

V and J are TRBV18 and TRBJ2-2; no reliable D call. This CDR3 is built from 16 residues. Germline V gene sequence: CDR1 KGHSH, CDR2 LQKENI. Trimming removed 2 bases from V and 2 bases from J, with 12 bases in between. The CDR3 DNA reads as TGTGCCAGCTCACCAATCCGAGGCGGCAACACCGGGGAGCTGTTTTTT. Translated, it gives CASSPIRGGNTGELFF.

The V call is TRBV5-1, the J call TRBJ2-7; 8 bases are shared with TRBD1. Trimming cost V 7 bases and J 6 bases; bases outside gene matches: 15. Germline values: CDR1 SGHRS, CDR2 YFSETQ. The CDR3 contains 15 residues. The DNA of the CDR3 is TGCGCCAGCCAAACTACAGGGGGAACCCTTGGCGAGCAGTACTTC. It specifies CASQTTGGTLGEQYF.

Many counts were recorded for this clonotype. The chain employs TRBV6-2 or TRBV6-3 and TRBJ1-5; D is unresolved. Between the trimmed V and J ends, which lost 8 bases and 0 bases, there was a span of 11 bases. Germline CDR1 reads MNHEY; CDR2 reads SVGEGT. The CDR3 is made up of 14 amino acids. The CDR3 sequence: CASRWAASNQPQHF. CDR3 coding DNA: TGTGCCAGCCGCTGGGCGGCTAGCAATCAGCCCCAGCATTTT.

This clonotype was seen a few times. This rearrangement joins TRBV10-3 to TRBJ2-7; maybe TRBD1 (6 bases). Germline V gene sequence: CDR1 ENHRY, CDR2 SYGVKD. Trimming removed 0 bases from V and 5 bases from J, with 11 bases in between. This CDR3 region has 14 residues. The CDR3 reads CAISESRRGHEQYF. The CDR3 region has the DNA TGTGCCATCAGTGAGTCTCGCAGGGGCCACGAGCAGTACTTC.

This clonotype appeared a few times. CDR3 protein: CASSLGVAGAPSEQYF. Here the CDR3 DNA reads TGTGCCAGCAGCTTAGGGGTAGCGGGAGCCCCTTCCGAGCAGTACTTC. This chain uses TRBV7-2 with TRBJ2-7, with 9 bases fitting TRBD2. The CDR3 is made up of 16 amino acids. With V trimmed by 1 base and J by 6 bases, 10 bases remained unmatched. Germline V gene lookup returns CDR1 SGHTA and CDR2 FQGNSA.

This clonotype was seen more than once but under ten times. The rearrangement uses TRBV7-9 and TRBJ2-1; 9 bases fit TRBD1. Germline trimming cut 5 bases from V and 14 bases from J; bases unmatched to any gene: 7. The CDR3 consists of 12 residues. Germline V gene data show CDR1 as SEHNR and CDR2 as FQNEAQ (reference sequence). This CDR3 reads CASSHDRGREFF. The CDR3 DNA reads TGTGCCAGCAGCCACGACAGGGGGAGGGAGTTCTTC.

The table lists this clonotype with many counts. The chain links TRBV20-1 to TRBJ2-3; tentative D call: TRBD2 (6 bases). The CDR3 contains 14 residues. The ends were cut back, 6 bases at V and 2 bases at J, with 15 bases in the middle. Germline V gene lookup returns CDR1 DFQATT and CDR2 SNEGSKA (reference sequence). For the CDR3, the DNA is TGCAGTGCCCCCCCGGCGGGAACCACAGATACGCAGTATTTT. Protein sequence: CSAPPAGTTDTQYF.

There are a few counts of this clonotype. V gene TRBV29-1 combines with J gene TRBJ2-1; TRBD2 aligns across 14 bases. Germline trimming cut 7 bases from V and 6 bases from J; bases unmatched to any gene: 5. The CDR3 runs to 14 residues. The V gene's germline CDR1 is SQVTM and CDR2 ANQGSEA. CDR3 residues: CSASTSGGANEQFF. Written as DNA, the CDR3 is TGCAGCGCCTCGACTAGCGGGGGGGCCAATGAGCAGTTCTTC.